The following is a TCR beta chain sequence with its context. Compared with the rest of its sample, this clonotype is medium-sized (0.01 to 0.1%). The specificity of this receptor is unknown. No per-base quality is available; no much larger clone lies one base away. The instrument given in TCRdb is Illumina MiSeq. In-frame beta chains were kept once TCRdb had trimmed the public reads at Q25 with fastp and called clones with MiXCR. Records with the same CDR3 protein are collapsed into one entry carrying the most frequent genes and DNA. The sample table contains about 4,500 distinct CDR3 sequences; only one count was recorded for around 8.8% of them. 33% of the sample is in the top ten clones. This specimen comes from a study. This clonotype was sampled from a human donor with rheumatoid arthritis. The sequencing input was CD4+ T cells from peripheral blood.

The sequenced DNA: TGTGCCACCAGTGATACCCGGGATAGCGGGAGTACCGCTACGCAGTATTTT. It encodes CATSDTRDSGSTATQYF. The chain is made from TRBV24-1 and TRBJ2-3; TRBD2 aligns with 9 central bases. The CDR3 starts with the cysteine, ends with the phenylalanine, and has 17 residues. Only the CDR3 part of the read is kept: 51 bases, read in frame from the first base. Based on the germline V gene, the CDR1 and CDR2 sequences are KGHDR and SFDVKD. Germline trimming amounts to 3 bases on V and 8 bases on J, with 14 as the count of junction bases outside the gene matches.